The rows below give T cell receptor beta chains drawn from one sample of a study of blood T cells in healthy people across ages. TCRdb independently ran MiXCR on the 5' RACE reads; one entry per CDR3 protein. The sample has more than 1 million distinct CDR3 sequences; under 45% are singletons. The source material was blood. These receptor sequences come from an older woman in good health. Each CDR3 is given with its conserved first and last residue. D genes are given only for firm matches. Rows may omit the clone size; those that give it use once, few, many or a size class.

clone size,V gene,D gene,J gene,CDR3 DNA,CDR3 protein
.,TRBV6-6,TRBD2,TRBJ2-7,TGTGCCAGCAGTTACGCGCTAGCGGAGAACTACGAGCAGTACTTC,CASSYALAENYEQYF
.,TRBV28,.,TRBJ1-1,TGTGCCAGCAGAACGGGACACTTGAACACTGAAGCTTTCTTT,CASRTGHLNTEAFF
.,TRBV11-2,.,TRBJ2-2,TGTACCAGCAGCTTAGATCGAACGAACACCGGGGAGCTGTTTTTT,CTSSLDRTNTGELFF
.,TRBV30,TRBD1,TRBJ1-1,TGTGCCTGGAGAAGGACAGGGGACACTGAAGCTTTCTTT,CAWRRTGDTEAFF
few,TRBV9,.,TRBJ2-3,TGTGCCAGCAGCGTCGAAAGCATAAGGGATACGCAGTATTTT,CASSVESIRDTQYF
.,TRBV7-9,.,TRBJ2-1,TGTGCCAGCAGCTTGAGGGCGGGAAGTGAGGGTGAGCAGTTCTTC,CASSLRAGSEGEQFF
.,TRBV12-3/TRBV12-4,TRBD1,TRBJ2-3,TGTGCCAGCAGTTTGGGACAGGGTCGGGGCACAGATACGCAGTATTTT,CASSLGQGRGTDTQYF
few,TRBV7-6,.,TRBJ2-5,TGTGCCAGCAGCCCCCTGGGTGAGCCTCAAGAGACCCAGTACTTC,CASSPLGEPQETQYF
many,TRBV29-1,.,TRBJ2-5,TGCAGCGTAGGGACTGCTCAAGAGACCCAGTACTTC,CSVGTAQETQYF
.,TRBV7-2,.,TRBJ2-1,TGTGCCAGCAGCTTAGTGGGGGCTCTGGACAATGAGCAGTTCTTC,CASSLVGALDNEQFF
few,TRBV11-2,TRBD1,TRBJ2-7,TGTGCCAGCAGCTTAACGACAGGGGGGTCCGAGCAGTACTTC,CASSLTTGGSEQYF
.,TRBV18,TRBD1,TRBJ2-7,TGTGCCAGCTCACCCTTAGGGACAGTTCCCTACGAGCAGTACTTC,CASSPLGTVPYEQYF
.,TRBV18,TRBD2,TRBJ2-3,TGTGCCAGCTCACCACCGACTAGCCGCACAGATACGCAGTATTTT,CASSPPTSRTDTQYF
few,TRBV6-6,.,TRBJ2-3,TGTGCCAGCAGTGTCCTAACGGTCACTAGCACAGATACGCAGTATTTT,CASSVLTVTSTDTQYF
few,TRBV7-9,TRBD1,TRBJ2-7,TGTGCCAGCAGCACCAGGTCGGGGGACAGGGGCTACGAGCAGTACTTC,CASSTRSGDRGYEQYF
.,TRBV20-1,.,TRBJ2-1,TGCAGTGCTGGGAGCGGCCCTGTTTGGAATGAGCAGTTCTTC,CSAGSGPVWNEQFF
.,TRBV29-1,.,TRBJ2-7,TGCAGCGTTGAAGGCCAGACTGCAAGCTCCTACAATGAGCAGTACTTC,CSVEGQTASSYNEQYF
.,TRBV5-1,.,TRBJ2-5,TGCGCCAGCAGCTTGCTAGCGAACCAAGAGACCCAGTACTTC,CASSLLANQETQYF
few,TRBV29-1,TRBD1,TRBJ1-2,TGCAGCGGGAAACAGGGGGCGCGGGGTGGCTACACCTTC,CSGKQGARGGYTF
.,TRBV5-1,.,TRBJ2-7,TGCGCCAGCAGCTTTTCGGCCAGGGGTGTCTACGAGCAGTACTTC,CASSFSARGVYEQYF
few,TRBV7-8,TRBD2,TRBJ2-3,TGTGCCAGCAGCCCGGCCCAGCTAGCGGACTTCACAGATACGCAGTATTTT,CASSPAQLADFTDTQYF
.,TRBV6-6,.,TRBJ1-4,TGTGCCAGCAGTTACTCTGAGGGTACCCGGGTTCCGTTTTTT,CASSYSEGTRVPFF
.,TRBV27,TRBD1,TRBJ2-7,TGTGCCAGCAGTTTAATCCAGGGGGCAGGCGAGCAGTACTTC,CASSLIQGAGEQYF
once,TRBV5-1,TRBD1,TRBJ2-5,TGCGTCAGCAGCGACAGGGATGGGCAGTACTTC,CVSSDRDGQYF
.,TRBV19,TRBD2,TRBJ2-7,TGTGCCAGTAGGTCCGGGAGGGCCGACCCCTACGAGCAGTACTTC,CASRSGRADPYEQYF
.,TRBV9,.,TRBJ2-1,TGTGCCAGCAGCGCTACGGACTCATGGGGGCAGTTCTTC,CASSATDSWGQFF
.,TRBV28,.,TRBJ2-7,TGTGCCAGCAGTGGGACGGGGTGGACGCGCTTCGAGCAGTACTTC,CASSGTGWTRFEQYF
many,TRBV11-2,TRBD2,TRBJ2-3,TGTGCCAGCAGCTTAGCATCCGCGGGAGGGGGCACAGATACGCAGTATTTT,CASSLASAGGGTDTQYF
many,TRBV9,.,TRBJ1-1,TGTGCCAGCAGCGTCGTCAGGATGAACACTGAAGCTTTCTTT,CASSVVRMNTEAFF
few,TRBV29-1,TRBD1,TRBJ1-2,TGCAGCGTTGTACAGGGGGCTTATGGCTACACCTTC,CSVVQGAYGYTF
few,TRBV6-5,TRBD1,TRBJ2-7,TGTGCCAGCAGGCCCCGGACAGGGACCTACGAGCAGTACTTC,CASRPRTGTYEQYF
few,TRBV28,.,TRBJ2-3,TGTGCCAGCAGTTTAGGCTGGTCGGGCGGTACGCAGTATTTT,CASSLGWSGGTQYF
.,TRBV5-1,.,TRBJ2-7,TGCGCCAGCAGCTTGGATGCGGCGAAAGAGCAGTACTTC,CASSLDAAKEQYF
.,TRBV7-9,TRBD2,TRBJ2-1,TGTGCCAGCAGTTATAGCGGGAGTCCCAATGAGCAGTTCTTC,CASSYSGSPNEQFF
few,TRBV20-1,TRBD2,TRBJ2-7,TGCAGTGCTATTAGCGGGGGAACCTACGAGCAGTACTTC,CSAISGGTYEQYF
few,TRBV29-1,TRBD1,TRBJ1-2,TGCAGCGTTGAAACAGGGGGCGCAGGGAGTGGCTACACCTTC,CSVETGGAGSGYTF
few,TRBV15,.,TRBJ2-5,TGTGCCACCAGCAGTCACGGACATGGCGCGGGGAAGACCCAGTACTTC,CATSSHGHGAGKTQYF
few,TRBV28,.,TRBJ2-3,TGTGCCAGCAGTTTATATGGAGGGAGCACAGATACGCAGTATTTT,CASSLYGGSTDTQYF
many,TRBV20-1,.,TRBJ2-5,TGCAGTGCTAGTGATAGAAAAGAGACCCAGTACTTC,CSASDRKETQYF
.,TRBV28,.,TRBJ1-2,TGTGCCAGCAGTTTACGTGGCGCCTTCTATGGCTACACCTTC,CASSLRGAFYGYTF
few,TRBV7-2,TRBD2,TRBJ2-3,TGTGCCAGCGTTGAAAGGGCTGGACTAGCGGGGGCCAGTACGCAGTATTTT,CASVERAGLAGASTQYF
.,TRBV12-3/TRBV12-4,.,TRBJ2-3,TGTGCCAGCAGTTTAGCGAGAGCAACCCGCACAGATACGCAGTATTTT,CASSLARATRTDTQYF
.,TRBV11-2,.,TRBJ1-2,TGTGCCAGCAGCCTAGAAGGGCCCAACTATGGCTACACCTTC,CASSLEGPNYGYTF
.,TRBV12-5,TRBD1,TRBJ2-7,TGTGCTAGTGGTTTGGGGACAGGGTACGAGCAGTACTTC,CASGLGTGYEQYF